Below, one T cell receptor (beta chain) is given with its context. What it binds is unknown. The table came from immunoSEQ multiplex PCR; TCRdb's copy has only in-frame clones and leaves some out. The sample lists 11,000 to 15,000 clones, roughly 80% occurring once. This sample is drawn from a study of T cell repertoires in ileal Crohn's disease. Findings of the study overall: Sorted CD8 T cells held more high-frequency clones than CD4. Active smokers at surgery had more clonal expansions than non-smokers.

Adults with ileal or ileocolonic Crohn's disease and an indication for resection were eligible. Germline V gives CDR1 SGHNT, CDR2 YYREEE (reference sequence). This CDR3 is built from 13 residues. V trimming: 3 bases; J trimming: 4 bases; junction bases outside the gene matches: 1. The V call is TRBV5-4, the J call TRBJ1-2; 9 nucleotides agree with TRBD1. Input material: ileal tissue. The clonotype comes from an adult with Crohn's disease. The CDR3 region is CASSSTGGYGYTF. In nucleotides, the CDR3 is TGTGCCAGCAGCTCGACAGGGGGCTATGGCTACACCTTC.